This T cell receptor (beta chain) was recovered during a study of blood T cell repertoires in COVID-19. Study context: Acute-phase and convalescent COVID-19 samples originated in the United States, Italy and Spain.

This CDR3 region has 14 residues. CDR1 and CDR2 from the germline V gene are KGHDR and SFDVKD. V dropped 4 bases and J dropped 4 bases, with 12 bases sitting between them. Original analysis: How many nucleated cells were present was estimated from reference gene primer amplification. This table comes from immunoSEQ multiplex PCR, and its TCRdb copy is limited to in-frame clones, with some not included. Clonal size and the V and J genes are those of that table, whereas D and trimming came from the DNA. The sample has approximately 70,000 clones, around 74% seen once; the top ten hold 5% to 5.5%. This sequence was found in a woman older than 75 with active or convalescent COVID-19. The sequencing input was peripheral blood. The chain combines TRBV24-1 with TRBJ1-2, with D possibly matching TRBD1 (5 bases). CDR3 DNA sequence: TGTGCCACCAGTGAGGGGCCGGAAACCTATGGCTACACCTTC. This codes for CATSEGPETYGYTF.